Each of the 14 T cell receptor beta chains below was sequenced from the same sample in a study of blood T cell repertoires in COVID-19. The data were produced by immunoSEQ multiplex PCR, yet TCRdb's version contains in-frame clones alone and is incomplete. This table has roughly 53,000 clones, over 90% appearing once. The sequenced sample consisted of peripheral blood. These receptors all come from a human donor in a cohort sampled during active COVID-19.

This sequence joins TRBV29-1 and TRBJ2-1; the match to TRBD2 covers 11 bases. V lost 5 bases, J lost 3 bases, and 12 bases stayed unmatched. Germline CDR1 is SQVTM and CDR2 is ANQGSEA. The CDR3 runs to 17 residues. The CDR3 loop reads CSVTGDLAGGLYNEQFF. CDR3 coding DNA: TGCAGCGTTACTGGGGACCTAGCGGGAGGTCTCTACAATGAGCAGTTCTTC.

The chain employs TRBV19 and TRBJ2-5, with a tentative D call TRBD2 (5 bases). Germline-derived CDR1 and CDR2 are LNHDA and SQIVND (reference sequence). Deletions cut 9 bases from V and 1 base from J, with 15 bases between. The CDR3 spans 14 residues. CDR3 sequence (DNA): TGTGCCAGCGCCAAGGCTAGCACCCAAGAGACCCAGTACTTC. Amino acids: CASAKASTQETQYF.

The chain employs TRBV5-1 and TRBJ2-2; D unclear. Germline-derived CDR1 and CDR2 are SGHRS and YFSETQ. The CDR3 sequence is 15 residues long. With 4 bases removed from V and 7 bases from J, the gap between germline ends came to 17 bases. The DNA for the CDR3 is TGCGCCAGCAGCCCCGCCTCGCGCAATGACGGGGAGCTGTTTTTT. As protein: CASSPASRNDGELFF.

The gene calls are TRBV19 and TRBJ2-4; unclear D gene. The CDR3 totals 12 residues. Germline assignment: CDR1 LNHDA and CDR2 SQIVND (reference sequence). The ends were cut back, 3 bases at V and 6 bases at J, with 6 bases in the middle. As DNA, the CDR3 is TGTGCCAGTAGTATTGCCGGAAACATTCAGTACTTC. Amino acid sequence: CASSIAGNIQYF.

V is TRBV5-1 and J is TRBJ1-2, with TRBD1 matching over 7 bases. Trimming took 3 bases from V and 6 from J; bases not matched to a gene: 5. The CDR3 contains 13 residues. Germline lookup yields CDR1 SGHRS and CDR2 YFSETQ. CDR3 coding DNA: TGCGCCAGCAGCTCCGGAACAGGGGATGGCTACACCTTC. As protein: CASSSGTGDGYTF.

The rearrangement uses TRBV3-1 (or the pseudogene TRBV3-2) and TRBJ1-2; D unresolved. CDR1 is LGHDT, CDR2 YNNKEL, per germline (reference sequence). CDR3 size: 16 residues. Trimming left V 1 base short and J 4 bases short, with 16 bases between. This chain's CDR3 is CASSQARDTGGYGYTF. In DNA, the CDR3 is TGTGCCAGCAGCCAAGCACGAGACACGGGAGGCTATGGCTACACCTTC.

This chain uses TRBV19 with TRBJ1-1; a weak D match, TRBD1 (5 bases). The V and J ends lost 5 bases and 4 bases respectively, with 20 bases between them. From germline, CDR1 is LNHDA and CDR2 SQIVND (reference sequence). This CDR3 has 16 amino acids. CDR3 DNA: TGTGCCAGTAGTCCTCGCCACTTGGACGGGGGCACTGAAGCTTTCTTT. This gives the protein CASSPRHLDGGTEAFF. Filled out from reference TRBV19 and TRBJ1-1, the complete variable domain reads DGGITQSPKYLFRKEGQNVTLSCEQNLNHDAMYWYRQDPGQGLRLIYYSQIVNDFQKGDIAEGYSVSREKKESFPLTVTSAQKNPTAFYLCASSPRHLDGGTEAFFGQGTRLTVV.

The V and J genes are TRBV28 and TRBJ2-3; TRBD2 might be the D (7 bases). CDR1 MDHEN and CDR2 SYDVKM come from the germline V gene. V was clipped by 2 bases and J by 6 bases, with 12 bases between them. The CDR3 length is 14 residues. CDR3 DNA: TGTGCCAGCAGTTTAAGGGGGGAGGGGGATACGCAGTATTTT. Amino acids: CASSLRGEGDTQYF.

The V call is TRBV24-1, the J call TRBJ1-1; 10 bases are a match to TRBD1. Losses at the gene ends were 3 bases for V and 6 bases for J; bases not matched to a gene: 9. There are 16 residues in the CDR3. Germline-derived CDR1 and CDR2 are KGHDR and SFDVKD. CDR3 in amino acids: CATSDNSGTGVPEAFF. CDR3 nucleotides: TGTGCCACCAGTGATAACTCAGGGACAGGGGTACCTGAAGCTTTCTTT.

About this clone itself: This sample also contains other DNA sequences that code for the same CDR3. CDR3 nucleotide sequence: TGTGCCAGCTCGTCCTACAATGAGCAGTTCTTC. Translation gives CASSSYNEQFF. V usage is TRBV12-3 or TRBV12-4 and J usage is TRBJ2-1; D unresolved. The CDR3 consists of 11 residues. V lost 8 bases to trimming and J lost 1 base, with 3 bases between them.

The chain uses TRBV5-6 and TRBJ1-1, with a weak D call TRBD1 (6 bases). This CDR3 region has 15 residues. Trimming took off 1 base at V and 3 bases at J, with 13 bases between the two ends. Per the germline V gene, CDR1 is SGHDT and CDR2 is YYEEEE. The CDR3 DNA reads TGTGCCAGCAGCTTGAGGGGGAGCGCGCACACTGAAGCTTTCTTT. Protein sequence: CASSLRGSAHTEAFF.

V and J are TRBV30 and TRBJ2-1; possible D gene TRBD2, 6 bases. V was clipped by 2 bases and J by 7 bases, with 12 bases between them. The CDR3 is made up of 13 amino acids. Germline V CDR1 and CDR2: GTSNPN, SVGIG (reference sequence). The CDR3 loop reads CAWSPQGLNEQFF. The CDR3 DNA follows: TGTGCCTGGAGTCCACAAGGACTAAATGAGCAGTTCTTC.

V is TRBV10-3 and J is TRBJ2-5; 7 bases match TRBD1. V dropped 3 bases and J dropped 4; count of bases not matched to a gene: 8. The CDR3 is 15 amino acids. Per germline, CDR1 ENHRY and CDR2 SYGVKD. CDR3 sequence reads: CAISDLRGQPETQYF. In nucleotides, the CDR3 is TGTGCCATCAGTGATCTTAGGGGACAGCCAGAGACCCAGTACTTC.

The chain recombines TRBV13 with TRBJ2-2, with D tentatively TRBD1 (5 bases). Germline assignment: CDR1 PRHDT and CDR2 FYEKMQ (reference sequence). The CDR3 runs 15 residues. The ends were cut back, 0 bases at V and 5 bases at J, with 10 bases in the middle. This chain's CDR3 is CASSLGFGATGELFF. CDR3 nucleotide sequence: TGTGCCAGCAGCTTAGGATTTGGGGCGACCGGGGAGCTGTTTTTT.